This record looks at one T cell receptor beta chain sequence and its context. A junction end diverges from the germline sequence, so it may reflect a read error. This table comes from immunoSEQ multiplex PCR, and its TCRdb copy is limited to in-frame clones, with some not included. The profile shows roughly 62,000 clones, 90% to 95% of them singletons. CDR1 KGHSH and CDR2 LQKENI come from the germline V gene. This CDR3 contains 15 residues. This sample was taken from a study of siplizumab effects on memory and regulatory T cells. Specimen: CD8+ T cells sorted from blood. V and J are TRBV18 and TRBJ2-7; 7 bases are a match to TRBD1. This TCR derives from a human donor in good health. The CDR3 region has the DNA TGTGCCGGCTCACCTACCGGGACAGAAGCCTACGAGCAGTACTTC. Its protein product is CAGSPTGTEAYEQYF.